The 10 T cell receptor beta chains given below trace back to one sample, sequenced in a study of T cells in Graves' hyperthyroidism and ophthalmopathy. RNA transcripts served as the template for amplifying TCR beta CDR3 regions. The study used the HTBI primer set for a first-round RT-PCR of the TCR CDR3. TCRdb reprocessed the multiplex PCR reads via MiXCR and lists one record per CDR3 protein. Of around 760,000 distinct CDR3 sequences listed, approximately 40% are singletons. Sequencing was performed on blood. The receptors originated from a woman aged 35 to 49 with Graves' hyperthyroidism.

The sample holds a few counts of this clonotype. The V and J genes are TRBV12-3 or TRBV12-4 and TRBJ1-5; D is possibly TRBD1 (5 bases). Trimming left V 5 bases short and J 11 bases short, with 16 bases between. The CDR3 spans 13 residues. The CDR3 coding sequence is TGTGCCAGCAGTGAAAGGACACGACCAACCCAGCATTTT. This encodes CASSERTRPTQHF.

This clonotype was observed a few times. The CDR3 region is CASSLGIDYYGYTF. The CDR3 coding sequence is TGTGCCAGCAGTTTGGGCATCGACTACTATGGCTACACCTTC. The chain carries TRBV12-3 or TRBV12-4 and TRBJ1-2; D unclear. The CDR3 has 14 amino acids. V was cut by 3 bases and J by 3 bases, with 11 bases left in between.

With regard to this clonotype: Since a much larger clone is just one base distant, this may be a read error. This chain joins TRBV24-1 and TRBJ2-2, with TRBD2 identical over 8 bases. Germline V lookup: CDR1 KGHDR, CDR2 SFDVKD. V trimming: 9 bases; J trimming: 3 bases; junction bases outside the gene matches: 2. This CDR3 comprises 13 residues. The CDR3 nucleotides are TGTGCCACCGGTAGCGGGGACACCGGGGAGCTGTTTTTT. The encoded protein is CATGSGDTGELFF.

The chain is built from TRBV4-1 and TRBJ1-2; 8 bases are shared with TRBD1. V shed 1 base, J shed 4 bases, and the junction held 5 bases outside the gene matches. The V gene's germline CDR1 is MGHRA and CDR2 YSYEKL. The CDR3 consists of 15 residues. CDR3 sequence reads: CASSQVARGLYGYTF. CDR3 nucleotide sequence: TGCGCCAGCAGCCAAGTCGCCAGGGGGCTCTATGGCTACACCTTC.

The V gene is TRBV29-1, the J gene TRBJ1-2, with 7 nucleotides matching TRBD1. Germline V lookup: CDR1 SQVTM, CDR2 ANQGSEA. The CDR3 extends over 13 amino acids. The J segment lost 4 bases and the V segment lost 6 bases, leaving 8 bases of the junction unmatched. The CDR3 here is CSVETGQLYGYTF. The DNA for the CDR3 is TGCAGCGTGGAAACGGGACAGCTCTATGGCTACACCTTC. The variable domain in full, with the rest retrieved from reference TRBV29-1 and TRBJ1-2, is SAVISQKPSRDICQRGTSLTIQCQVDSQVTMMFWYRQQPGQSLTLIATANQGSEATYESGFVIDKFPISRPNLTFSTLTVSNMSPEDSSIYLCSVETGQLYGYTFGSGTRLTVV.

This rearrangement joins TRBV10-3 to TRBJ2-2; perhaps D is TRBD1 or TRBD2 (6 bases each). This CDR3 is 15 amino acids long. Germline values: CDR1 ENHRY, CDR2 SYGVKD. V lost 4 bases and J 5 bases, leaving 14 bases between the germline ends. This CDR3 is CAISGWGAGTGELFF. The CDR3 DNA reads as TGTGCCATCAGTGGTTGGGGGGCCGGGACCGGGGAGCTGTTTTTT.

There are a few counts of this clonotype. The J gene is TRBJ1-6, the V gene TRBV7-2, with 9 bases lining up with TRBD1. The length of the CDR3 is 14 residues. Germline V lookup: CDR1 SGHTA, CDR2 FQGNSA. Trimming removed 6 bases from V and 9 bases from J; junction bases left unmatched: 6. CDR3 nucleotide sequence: TGTGCCAGCAGTTGGGGACAGGGCAGTTCACCCCTCCACTTT. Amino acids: CASSWGQGSSPLHF.

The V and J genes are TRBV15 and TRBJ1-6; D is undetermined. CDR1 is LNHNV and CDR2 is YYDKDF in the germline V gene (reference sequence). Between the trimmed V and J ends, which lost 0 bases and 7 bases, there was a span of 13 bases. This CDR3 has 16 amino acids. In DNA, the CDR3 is TGTGCCACCAGCAGAGAGTCCGGACTGGGAAATTCACCCCTCCACTTT. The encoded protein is CATSRESGLGNSPLHF.

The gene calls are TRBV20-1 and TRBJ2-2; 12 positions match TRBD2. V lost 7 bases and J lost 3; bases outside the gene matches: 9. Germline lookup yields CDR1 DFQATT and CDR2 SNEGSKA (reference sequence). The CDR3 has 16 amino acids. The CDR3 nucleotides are TGCAGTGGTAGTGCTCTAGCGGGAGGGGACACCGGGGAGCTGTTTTTT. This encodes CSGSALAGGDTGELFF.

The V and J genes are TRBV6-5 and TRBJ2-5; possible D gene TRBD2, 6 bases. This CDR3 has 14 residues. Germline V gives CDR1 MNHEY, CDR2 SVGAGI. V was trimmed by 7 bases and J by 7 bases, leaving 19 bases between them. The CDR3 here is CASNPSGVKGTQYF. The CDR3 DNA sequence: TGTGCCAGCAACCCTTCGGGGGTCAAGGGGACCCAGTACTTC.